Below, 8 T cell receptor beta chains from the same sample are listed, as sequenced in a study of T-cell memory formation after mild COVID-19. TCRdb re-analysed the 5' RACE reads in MiXCR, keeping a single row per CDR3 protein. Of roughly 250,000 distinct CDR3 sequences listed, over 15% are singletons. Sequencing was performed on PBMCs or a T cell subset sorted from them (not recorded which). All receptors derive from a man between 18 and 29 years old who had mild COVID-19 (a few samples of this study predate the infection). Cell type and time point are not known.

The genes are TRBV29-1 and TRBJ1-2; 7 nucleotides agree with TRBD1. Germline CDR1 reads SQVTM; CDR2 reads ANQGSEA. After removal of 1 base from V and 2 bases from J, the junction contained 7 bases not matched to a gene. The CDR3 length is 15 residues. CDR3 in DNA: TGCAGCGTTGAAGGACAGGGCGGTTTCAACTATGGCTACACCTTC. Translating gives CSVEGQGGFNYGYTF. Based on the CDR3 plus reference TRBV29-1 and TRBJ1-2, the full variable domain is SAVISQKPSRDICQRGTSLTIQCQVDSQVTMMFWYRQQPGQSLTLIATANQGSEATYESGFVIDKFPISRPNLTFSTLTVSNMSPEDSSIYLCSVEGQGGFNYGYTFGSGTRLTVV.

The chain couples TRBV18 to TRBJ1-1; no firm D call. V was shortened by 3 bases and J by 8 bases, with 7 bases between the two germline ends. The CDR3 totals 11 residues. Germline values: CDR1 KGHSH, CDR2 LQKENI. The CDR3 sequence: CASSPSMEAFF. DNA for the CDR3: TGTGCCAGCTCACCTAGTATGGAAGCTTTCTTT.

The chain is built from TRBV5-1 and TRBJ2-1, with TRBD1 matching over 10 bases. The CDR3 is 17 amino acids. Germline assignment: CDR1 SGHRS and CDR2 YFSETQ. Losses at the gene ends were 4 bases for V and 5 bases for J; bases not matched to a gene: 12. The CDR3 protein is CASSPYVGQGDHNEQFF. In DNA, the CDR3 is TGCGCCAGCAGCCCGTATGTTGGACAGGGGGACCACAATGAGCAGTTCTTC.

This chain connects TRBV5-1 to TRBJ1-2; 9 bases map to TRBD1. The germline V gene has CDR1 SGHRS and CDR2 YFSETQ. The CDR3 extends over 14 amino acids. V lost 4 bases, J lost 5 bases, and 6 bases stayed unmatched. The CDR3 DNA reads TGCGCCAGCAGCCCAACGGGACAGGGATATGGCTACACCTTC. Translation gives CASSPTGQGYGYTF.

There are many counts of this clonotype. V and J are TRBV12-3 or TRBV12-4 and TRBJ2-2; no definite D call. This CDR3 region has 13 residues. Deletions cut 3 bases from V and 4 bases from J, with 6 bases between. Here the CDR3 DNA reads TGTGCCAGCAGTTTGGTGGGCACCGGGGAGCTGTTTTTT. Translated, it gives CASSLVGTGELFF.

This clonotype was observed a few times. J is TRBJ2-5 and V is TRBV20-1; TRBD1 agrees at 8 bases. The germline V gene encodes CDR1 DFQATT and CDR2 SNEGSKA (reference sequence). The CDR3 runs 13 residues. V lost 5 bases, J lost 5 bases, and 7 bases stayed unmatched. The DNA for the CDR3 is TGCAGTGCTGCCTCACAGGGGGTTGAGACCCAGTACTTC. Translated: CSAASQGVETQYF.

This clonotype was seen only a few times. The CDR3 sequence: CASSLSTGTSGLRTDTQYF. CDR3 nucleotides: TGTGCCAGCAGCTTATCTACCGGGACTAGCGGGCTCCGCACAGATACGCAGTATTTT. The rearrangement links TRBV7-3 to TRBJ2-3, with TRBD2 matching over 12 bases. V lost 2 bases, J lost 1 base, and 10 bases stayed unmatched. The CDR3 extends over 19 amino acids. In germline, CDR1 is SGHTA, CDR2 FQGTGA.

The V gene is TRBV11-2, the J gene TRBJ2-1, with 8 bases lining up with TRBD2. Trimming cost V 2 bases and J 1 base; bases outside gene matches: 7. The CDR3 has 17 residues. The germline V gene encodes CDR1 SGHAT and CDR2 FQNNGV. Here the CDR3 DNA reads TGTGCCAGCAGCTTATTCGGGGGGGCCCCATCCTACAATGAGCAGTTCTTC. It specifies CASSLFGGAPSYNEQFF.